The sequence of this T cell receptor (beta chain) was determined in a study of shared clonotypes between healthy human individuals. General observations from the study: An anticipated effect of sequencing depth on clonotype sharing among donors was recognized.

Comments on this clone: Antigen: not known.

TCRdb's table, derived via immunoSEQ multiplex PCR, lists solely in-frame clones and lacks some. The repertoire holds approximately 340,000 clones, about 74% seen once, with 10% in the top ten. The receptor was derived from a man younger than 45 in good health. The specimen sequenced was memory CD4+ T cells sorted from blood. Subset noted: CD45RA-negative fraction.

The CDR3 coding sequence is TGTGCCAGCAGCTTAGGACTAGGGTACGAGCAGTACTTC. This translates into CASSLGLGYEQYF. This sequence joins TRBV7-8 and TRBJ2-7; tentative D call: TRBD2 (6 bases). The CDR3 is 13 amino acids. V lost 1 base, J lost 4 bases, and 8 bases lay in between. Germline CDR1 SGHVS, CDR2 FQNEAQ.